Sequencing of this TCR beta chain was carried out in a study of response to subunit inactivated influenza vaccine (dated by TCRdb to the late 2010s). In terms of the full investigation: To follow how T cells responded to a trivalent subunit inactivated influenza vaccine, the researchers relied on deep quantitative profiling of the T cell receptor repertoire.

Study-level results and caveats: The authors proposed that each seasonal influenza vaccination may bring in only a limited number of new T cells.

There are a few counts of this clonotype. The clone's antigen remains unknown. No much larger clone is present one base from it, and per-base qualities are unavailable. The CDR3 numbers 14 residues from cysteine through phenylalanine. The CDR3 DNA has 42 bases and is translated from base 1. V is cut back by 4 bases and J by 5 bases, with 3 bases in the junction unmatched. From a lookup of the germline V gene, CDR1 and CDR2 are LGHNA and YNFKEQ. Libraries were made using RT-PCR. TCRdb records Illumina HiSeq 2500 as the sequencer. The public reads were quality trimmed at Q25 with fastp and then assembled into clones with MiXCR by TCRdb, keeping productive beta chains. Records with the same CDR3 protein are collapsed into one entry carrying the most frequent genes and DNA. This sample gives more than 400,000 distinct CDR3 sequences in total; more than 7% of them show up just once. The ten top clones hold around 14% of the sample.

The chain links TRBV4-2 with TRBJ1-5; 9 of the junction bases match TRBD1. This receptor was obtained from a man between 45 and 75 years old who received an inactivated influenza vaccine. Donor details come from another sample of the same person, matched by shared clones. Sequencing was performed on PBMCs from blood, taken around 25 months after vaccination. The nucleotide sequence reads TGTGCCAGCAGCCCCCGGGACAGGGATCAGCCCCAGCATTTT. Protein translation: CASSPRDRDQPQHF.